These 10 T cell receptor beta chains originate from one sample sequenced in a study of cytomegalovirus exposure and HLA in healthy donors. It was with 60 Vbeta and 13 Jbeta primers that the PCR ran. The repertoire was sequenced with immunoSEQ multiplex PCR; TCRdb's copy has only in-frame clones and lacks some. The table lists roughly 180,000 clones, about four fifths of them singletons. The specimen was PBMCs. Receptors were obtained from a woman under 30 in good health and CMV-seronegative.

CDR3 loop: CASSSGGGASLWAFF. The CDR3 DNA sequence: TGCGCCAGCAGCTCCGGAGGGGGCGCGAGTTTGTGGGCTTTCTTT. The V and J genes are TRBV5-1 and TRBJ1-1; TRBD1 matches at 7 bases. Trimming cost V 3 bases and J 11 bases; bases outside gene matches: 16. The CDR3 consists of 15 residues. The germline gives CDR1 SGHRS, CDR2 YFSETQ.

The chain carries TRBV21-1 and TRBJ1-5; no DNA check was done on the table's D call, TRBD1. TRBV21-1 is a known pseudogene. The CDR3 is made up of 16 amino acids. The CDR3, as DNA: TGTGCCAGCAGCAAATTGGGGGCAGATAGCAATCAGCCCCAGCATTTT. Residues: CASSKLGADSNQPQHF.

The rearrangement uses TRBV2 and TRBJ1-2; D ambiguous. Trimming removed 6 bases from V and 3 bases from J, with 11 bases in between. The CDR3 is 13 amino acids. Germline CDR1 is SNHLY and CDR2 is FYNNEI. The CDR3 spells CASRALGDYGYTF. The CDR3 DNA follows: TGTGCCAGCAGGGCCCTCGGGGACTATGGCTACACCTTC.

This rearrangement joins TRBV18 to TRBJ1-1; D is ambiguous. Trimming took 4 bases from V and 1 from J, leaving 19 bases between them. Germline-derived CDR1 and CDR2 are KGHSH and LQKENI. The CDR3 loop spans 17 amino acids. This CDR3 is CASSLTAGVGANTEAFF. CDR3 in DNA: TGTGCCAGCTCACTCACAGCGGGCGTCGGTGCGAACACTGAAGCTTTCTTT.

The table lists this clone with a few counts. The V gene is TRBV19, the J gene TRBJ2-7, with 8 nucleotides matching TRBD2. The V gene end was trimmed by 2 bases and the J gene end by 3 bases; junction bases not matched to a gene: 6. The CDR3 has 15 amino acids. Looked up from germline, CDR1 is LNHDA and CDR2 is SQIVND (reference sequence). As DNA, the CDR3 is TGTGCCAGTAGTATATACCTAGCGGGTAACTACGAGCAGTACTTC. It is translated as CASSIYLAGNYEQYF.

V gene TRBV7-2 combines with J gene TRBJ2-5; D is possibly TRBD2 (5 bases). The V gene lost 1 base and the J gene lost 11 bases, with 17 bases spanning the gap. The CDR3 sequence is 14 residues long. CDR1 is SGHTA and CDR2 is FQGNSA in the germline V gene. CDR3 nucleotides: TGTGCCAGCAGCTTAGGGTCCCAGTTGTGGGAGCAGTACTTC. Translating gives CASSLGSQLWEQYF. Filled out from reference TRBV7-2 and TRBJ2-5, the complete variable domain reads GAGVSQSPSNKVTEKGKDVELRCDPISGHTALYWYRQSLGQGLEFLIYFQGNSAPDKSGLPSDRFSAERTGGSVSTLTIQRTQQEDSAVYLCASSLGSQLWEQYFGPGTRLLVL.

This clone showed up just once. This rearrangement joins TRBV5-1 to TRBJ2-2, with 8 bases fitting TRBD1. This CDR3 contains 14 residues. The germline gives CDR1 SGHRS, CDR2 YFSETQ. V lost 5 bases, J lost 3 bases, and 3 bases stayed unmatched. The CDR3 loop reads CASRTGADTGELFF. The CDR3 DNA reads TGCGCCAGCAGGACAGGGGCGGACACCGGGGAGCTGTTTTTT.

The rearrangement links TRBV6-5 to TRBJ2-7; 7 bases agree with TRBD2. This CDR3 comprises 13 residues. Germline assignment: CDR1 MNHEY and CDR2 SVGAGI. V lost 6 bases, J lost 4 bases, and 6 bases stayed unmatched. The CDR3 coding sequence is TGTGCCAGCAGCCGAGCGGGACGGTACGAGCAGTACTTC. Translated: CASSRAGRYEQYF.

V gene TRBV28 combines with J gene TRBJ2-7; TRBD1 aligns across 7 bases. The CDR3 spans 15 residues. V trimming: 8 bases; J trimming: 2 bases; junction bases outside the gene matches: 12. Germline V gives CDR1 MDHEN, CDR2 SYDVKM. The CDR3 spells CASATGTALTYEQYF. The CDR3 coding sequence is TGTGCCAGCGCAACCGGGACAGCCTTAACCTACGAGCAGTACTTC.

This chain links TRBV6-5 with TRBJ2-7; perhaps TRBD1 as D (6 bases). Germline-derived CDR1 and CDR2 are MNHEY and SVGAGI. The CDR3 totals 15 residues. Trimming shortened V by 2 bases and J by 2 bases, and 13 bases separated the two germline ends. The CDR3 loop reads CASSYGDTLAYEQYF. The CDR3 DNA reads as TGTGCCAGCAGTTACGGGGACACACTTGCCTACGAGCAGTACTTC.